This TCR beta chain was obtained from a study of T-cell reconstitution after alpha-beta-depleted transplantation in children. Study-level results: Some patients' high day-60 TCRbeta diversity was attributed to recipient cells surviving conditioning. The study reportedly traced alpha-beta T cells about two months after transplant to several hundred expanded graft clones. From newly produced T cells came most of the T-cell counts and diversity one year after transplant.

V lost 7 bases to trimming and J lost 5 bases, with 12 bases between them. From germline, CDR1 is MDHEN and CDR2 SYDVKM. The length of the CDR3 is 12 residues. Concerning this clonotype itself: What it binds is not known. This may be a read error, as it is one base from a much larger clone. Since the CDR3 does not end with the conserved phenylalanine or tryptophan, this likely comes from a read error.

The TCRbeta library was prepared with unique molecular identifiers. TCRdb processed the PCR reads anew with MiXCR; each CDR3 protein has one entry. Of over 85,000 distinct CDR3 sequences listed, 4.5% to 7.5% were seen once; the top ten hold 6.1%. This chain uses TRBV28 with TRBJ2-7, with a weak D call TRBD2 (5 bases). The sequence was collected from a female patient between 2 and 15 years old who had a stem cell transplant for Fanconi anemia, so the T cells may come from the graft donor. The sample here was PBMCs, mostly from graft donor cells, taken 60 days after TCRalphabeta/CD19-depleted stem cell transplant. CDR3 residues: CASTSQRDEQYI. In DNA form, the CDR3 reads TGTGCCAGCACCTCACAGAGGGACGAGCAGTACATC.